This TCR beta chain came from a study of blood T cell repertoires in COVID-19 (dated by TCRdb to about 2020). Concerning the study at large: Collaborator samples came from the United States, Italy and Spain and covered acute and convalescent phases of COVID-19. The prospective study material was composed of cDNA or gDNA derived from T cells, B-cell-depleted T cells, or PBMCs. The dataset comprised deeply sampled blood TCRbeta repertoires from subjects exposed to, actively infected with, or recovered from COVID-19. A freely available public database, intended as a resource for researchers studying the immune response to SARS-CoV-2, is where the repertoires were released. Samples came from the ongoing ImmuneRACE study (first 160 participants) plus 1,254 subjects from 6 global collaborators. A de-identified subject ID, COVID-19 status, age in years and sex were almost always included in the sample metadata. Where available, HLA class I and class II types were taken from metadata supplied by the sample provider and were not determined by assay-based typing. Study-wide conclusions, independent of this receptor: Clinical and demographic metadata were provided uncurated, with the amount varying by source and participant.

TCRbeta CDR3 regions were amplified from genomic DNA using the immunoSEQ Assay, a bias-controlled multiplex PCR. The study's own analysis went as follows. Nucleated cell counts per sample were estimated from amplification of reference gene primers within the assay. Sequence reads were collapsed and filtered to measure the absolute abundance of every unique TCRbeta CDR3 rearrangement. For each sample, productive Simpson clonality was calculated by taking the square root of Simpson's diversity index across productive rearrangements. TCRdb carries this immuneACCESS record with in-frame sequences only. Its versions omit some clonotypes, under half of them owing to an unresolved V gene in the studies checked, with the rest unexplained. The DNA was the basis for D and trimming; V, J and clone size are from that table. The sample data list about 120,000 clones, and about nine tenths of these were observed just once. Together, the top ten hold about 4.7% of the sample.

The CDR3 holds 14 amino acids from the cysteine to the phenylalanine. Only the CDR3 portion is preserved as DNA: 42 bases, with reading frame beginning at the first base. Turning to this clone: There is no known antigen for this receptor. Within one base of it there is no much larger clone, and no base qualities were kept.

Each collaborating institution followed its own protocols to collect whole blood in K2EDTA tubes. For TCRbeta analysis, collaborators shipped samples as frozen whole blood, isolated PBMCs, or DNA extracted from either of those sample types. The sample was peripheral blood. The TCR originated in a man between 35 and 55 years old with acute or convalescent COVID-19. The sequence links TRBV21-1 to TRBJ2-5; the table's D call TRBD2 went unverified against the DNA. TRBV21-1 is designated a pseudogene. The DNA sequence is as follows: TGTGCCGCGGTCCGGTCGGAGGCATACGAGACCCAGTACTTC. Its translation is CAAVRSEAYETQYF.